This T cell receptor (beta chain) was recovered during a study of glioma-infiltrating T cells after dendritic cell vaccination (TCRdb year 2016). Describing the broader study: A cohort of 15 glioblastoma patients from Phase I and II dendritic cell vaccination trials was included, of whom 9 were newly diagnosed and 6 had recurrent disease. Between the early 2000s and the early 2010s, the patients were given dendritic cell vaccination pulsed with autologous tumor lysate. To make the vaccine, monocyte-derived dendritic cells were cultured for six to eight days with IL-4 and GM-CSF and then pulsed overnight with autologous tumor lysate. Three intradermal dendritic cell vaccine injections were administered to patients at biweekly intervals in the arm below the axilla. In glioblastoma patients vaccinated with dendritic cells, deep sequencing of TCR beta CDR3 regions served to measure tumor-infiltrating lymphocyte content and to compare repertoires between tumor and blood. Survival after dendritic cell vaccination was correlated with TCR sequencing metrics, including TIL content and tumor-blood repertoire overlap.

Summary of the overall study and its limitations: The cohort was small and heterogeneous, and full blood and tumor sets were available for few patients, with initial-recurrent tumor pairs available for even fewer patients. The three-group TCR overlap response model was characterized as speculative, and prospective validation of the model was stated to be required. After dendritic cell vaccination, a higher estimated pretreatment TIL content predicted longer time to progression and longer overall survival. TCR clonality showed no direct relationship with survival, which suggests that a diverse polyclonal response may matter.

Using the immunoSEQ assay, TCRB CDR3 regions were amplified from roughly 2.1 micrograms of genomic DNA, or from all available DNA when less than that was on hand. The multiplex PCR employed 60 forward primers targeting TCR V beta segments and 13 reverse primers targeting J beta segments. Synthetic control templates were spiked into each sample at limiting dilution to estimate reads per starting template. Sequencing produced 87 bp reads on the Illumina HiSeq System. The original methods were these. PCR and sequencing errors were removed by merging closely related sequences with a nearest neighbor algorithm. TCR overlap was defined as the percentage of unique tumor TCR beta sequences that were also found in the peripheral blood of the same patient. The source is immuneACCESS, and TCRdb retained only in-frame sequences with V and J called. Part of the clones is not carried over; for the studies checked, unresolved V genes explain less than half of this, and the remainder is unexplained. Clone size and V and J calls were adopted from that table, with D and trimming inferred from the DNA. This sample lists over 90,000 clones; approximately 80% were detected once. Of the sample, approximately 5.4% falls within the top ten clones.

Note on this clone: The specificity of this receptor is unknown. There are no base qualities to consult, and no much larger clone falls within one base.

The time point label here, explained by the study, means: after dendritic cell vaccination, including at tumor progression/relapse. To be selected, patients needed enough residual fresh-frozen tumor tissue and more than two years of available survival data. An isocitrate dehydrogenase mutation was not carried by any of the glioblastoma patients, although molecular status was otherwise variable. PBMC collection took place before vaccination, two weeks after the third vaccination, and at tumor progression if progression occurred. The Qiagen DNeasy Blood extraction Kit was used to extract genomic DNA. The sequencing used blood, collected after dendritic cell vaccination. The TCR sequence derives from a human donor with glioblastoma.

The sequenced DNA is TGTGCCAGCTCACCTTGGACTAGCGGAAGCAGCACAGATACGCAGTATTTT. It specifies CASSPWTSGSSTDTQYF. The chain joins TRBV18 to TRBJ2-3; 10 middle bases align to TRBD2. CDR1 is given as KGHSH and CDR2 as LQKENI, both from the germline V gene. Clipping removes 3 bases from V and 0 bases from J, with 6 as the unmatched junction base count. Its CDR3 holds 17 amino acids, cysteine through phenylalanine. Only the CDR3 DNA is retained, 51 bases long and in frame from the first base.